A single TCR beta chain is shown here with its context. Its target is unknown. Co-extraction yielded RNA and DNA from about 20-30 mg of unsorted bulk tissue. The template, roughly 0.45 ug total RNA, yielded TCR beta cDNA made with a constant-region primer. Three nested multiplex PCR rounds, a slightly modified ARM-PCR, produced the libraries for TCR beta. Investigators reported that the first two PCR rounds, at 10 cycles each, used TRBV1-TRBV30 forward primers with a C-beta reverse primer. In TCRdb, the multiplex PCR reads were re-called with MiXCR into one record per CDR3 protein. The sample lists tens of thousands of distinct CDR3 sequences; about 70% were seen once. This sample is drawn from a study of tumor-infiltrating lymphocytes in primary liver carcinoma. Overall study: Every sample contained roughly 3.5 to 8 million productive TCRbeta reads, and these numbers were similar from one tissue type to another. Study-level points and caveats: The study found only about 7.5-25% of top clones in all five tumor regions. Whereas tumor region pairs overlapped more, tumor-adjacent and tumor-blood pairs overlapped less.

Germline-derived CDR1 and CDR2 are SGHKS and YYEKEE (reference sequence). CDR3 length: 15 residues. The germline V and J ends were trimmed by 1 base and 1 base, with 11 bases remaining between them. The sequencing input was liver tumor tissue from sampling region 2. As to subset: tumor region T2, inferior pole. The chain carries TRBV5-5 and TRBJ1-1; D unresolved. The receptor was derived from a man in his forties or fifties with primary liver carcinoma and hepatitis B virus infection. This chain's CDR3 is CASSLRSAENTEAFF. DNA of the CDR3: TGTGCCAGCAGCTTGCGGAGCGCGGAGAACACTGAAGCTTTCTTT.